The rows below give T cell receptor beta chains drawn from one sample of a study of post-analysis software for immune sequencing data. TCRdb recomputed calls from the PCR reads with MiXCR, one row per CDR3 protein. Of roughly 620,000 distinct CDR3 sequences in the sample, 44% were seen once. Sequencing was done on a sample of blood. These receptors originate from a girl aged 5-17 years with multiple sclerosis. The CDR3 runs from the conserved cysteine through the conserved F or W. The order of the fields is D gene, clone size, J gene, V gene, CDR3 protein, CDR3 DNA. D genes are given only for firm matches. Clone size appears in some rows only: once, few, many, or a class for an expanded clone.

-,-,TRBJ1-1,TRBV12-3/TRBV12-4,CASSLSTNTEAFF,TGTGCCAGCAGCTTGTCCACGAACACTGAAGCTTTCTTT
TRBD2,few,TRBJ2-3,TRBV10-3,CAISENGRASFTDTQYF,TGTGCCATCAGTGAGAACGGGAGGGCCTCCTTCACAGATACGCAGTATTTT
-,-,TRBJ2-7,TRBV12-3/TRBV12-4,CASSSQGKGSYEQYF,TGTGCCAGCAGTTCCCAGGGAAAGGGCTCCTACGAGCAGTACTTC
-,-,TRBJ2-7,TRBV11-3,CASSSGRGEQYF,TGTGCCAGCAGCTCGGGTAGGGGAGAGCAGTACTTC
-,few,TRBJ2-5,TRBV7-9,CASSPRNGNGQTQYF,TGTGCCAGCAGCCCACGAAACGGCAACGGACAGACCCAGTACTTC
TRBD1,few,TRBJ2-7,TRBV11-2,CASSFRDRDYEQYF,TGTGCCAGCAGCTTCCGGGACAGAGACTACGAGCAGTACTTC
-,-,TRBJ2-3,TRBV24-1,CATSDPKGDTDTQYF,TGTGCCACCAGTGATCCAAAGGGGGACACAGATACGCAGTATTTT
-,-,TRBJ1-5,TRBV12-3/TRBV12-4,CASSFSEDQPQHF,TGTGCCAGCAGTTTTTCGGAGGATCAGCCCCAGCATTTT
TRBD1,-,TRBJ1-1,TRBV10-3,CAIRQGQLNTEAFF,TGTGCCATCAGGCAGGGACAGTTGAACACTGAAGCTTTCTTT
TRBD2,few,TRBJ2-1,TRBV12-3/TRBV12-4,CASSLGLAGENEQFF,TGTGCCAGCAGCCTGGGACTAGCGGGAGAAAATGAGCAGTTCTTC
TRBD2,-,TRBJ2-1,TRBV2,CASRDRGGSNEQFF,TGTGCCAGCAGGGATCGGGGGGGTTCCAATGAGCAGTTCTTC
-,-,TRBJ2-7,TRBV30,CAWKDSYYEQYF,TGTGCCTGGAAGGACAGCTACTACGAGCAGTACTTC
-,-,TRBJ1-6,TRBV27,CASSWTAYSPLHF,TGTGCCAGCAGTTGGACAGCGTATTCACCCCTCCACTTT
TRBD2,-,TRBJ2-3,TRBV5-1,CASSPPSGGTDTQYF,TGCGCCAGCAGCCCCCCCAGCGGGGGGACAGATACGCAGTATTTT
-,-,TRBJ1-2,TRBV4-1,CASSQGPMNYGYTF,TGCGCCAGCAGCCAAGGGCCGATGAACTATGGCTACACCTTC
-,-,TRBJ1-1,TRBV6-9,CASSPEKDTEAFF,TGTGCCAGCAGCCCTGAGAAGGACACTGAAGCTTTCTTT
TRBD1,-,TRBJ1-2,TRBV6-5,CASHGAGTGHGYTF,TGTGCCAGTCACGGAGCCGGGACAGGGCATGGCTACACCTTC
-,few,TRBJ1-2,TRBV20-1,CSAWTAFYGYTF,TGCAGTGCCTGGACCGCCTTCTATGGCTACACCTTC
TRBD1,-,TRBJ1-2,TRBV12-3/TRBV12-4,CASNDQQGPDGYTF,TGTGCCAGCAACGACCAACAGGGGCCCGATGGCTACACCTTC
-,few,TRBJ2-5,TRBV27,CASSRWEQETQYF,TGTGCCAGCAGCCGCTGGGAACAAGAGACCCAGTACTTC
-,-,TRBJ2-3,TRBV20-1,CSTSPGPNTDTQYF,TGCAGTACTAGCCCAGGACCAAACACAGATACGCAGTATTTT
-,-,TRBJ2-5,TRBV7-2,CASSLTHQTGGETQYF,TGTGCCAGCAGCTTAACCCACCAGACAGGAGGAGAGACCCAGTACTTC
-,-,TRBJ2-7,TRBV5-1,CASSLEGVLSYEQYF,TGCGCCAGCAGCTTGGAAGGGGTTCTCTCCTACGAGCAGTACTTC
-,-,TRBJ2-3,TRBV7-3,CACSSRGFARTSTDTQYF,TGTGCCTGCAGCTCCCGAGGATTCGCCAGAACTAGCACAGATACGCAGTATTTT
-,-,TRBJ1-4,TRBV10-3,CAISEADGGREKLFF,TGTGCCATCAGTGAGGCGGACGGGGGAAGGGAAAAACTGTTTTTT
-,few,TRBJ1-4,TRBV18,CASSPRDTNEKLFF,TGTGCCAGCTCACCCAGGGATACTAATGAAAAACTGTTTTTT
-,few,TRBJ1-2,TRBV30,CAWRGGGNYGYTF,TGTGCCTGGAGGGGCGGCGGTAACTATGGCTACACCTTC
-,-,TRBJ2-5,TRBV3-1,CASSLTTVQETQYF,TGTGCCAGCAGCCTCACCACGGTCCAAGAGACCCAGTACTTC
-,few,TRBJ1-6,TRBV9,CASSVGRNSPLHF,TGTGCCAGCAGCGTAGGTAGGAATTCACCCCTCCACTTT
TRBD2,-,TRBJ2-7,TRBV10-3,CAISESGTRGEQYF,TGTGCCATCAGTGAGTCTGGGACTAGGGGCGAGCAGTACTTC
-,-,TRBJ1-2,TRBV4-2,CASSPVSQQGSYGYTF,TGTGCCAGCAGCCCCGTCTCCCAACAGGGTAGCTATGGCTACACCTTC
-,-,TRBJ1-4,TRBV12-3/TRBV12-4,CASSLTYYEKLFF,TGTGCCAGCAGTTTAACCTACTATGAAAAACTGTTTTTT
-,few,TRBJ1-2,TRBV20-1,CSARDRAGNYGYTF,TGCAGTGCTAGAGATAGGGCGGGGAACTATGGTTACACCTTC
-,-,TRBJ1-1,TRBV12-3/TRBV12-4,CASSMGQNTEAFF,TGTGCCAGCAGTATGGGACAAAACACTGAAGCTTTCTTT
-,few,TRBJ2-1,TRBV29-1,CSVGRVLALNEQFF,TGCAGCGTTGGAAGGGTATTAGCCCTCAATGAGCAGTTCTTC
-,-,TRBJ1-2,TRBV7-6,CASRPALLDRRYGYTF,TGTGCCAGCAGACCGGCTCTCCTTGACAGGCGTTATGGCTACACCTTC
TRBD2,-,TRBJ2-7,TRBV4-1,CASSQLAGEPYEQYF,TGCGCCAGCAGCCAACTAGCGGGAGAGCCGTACGAGCAGTACTTC
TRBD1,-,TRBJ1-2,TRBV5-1,CASSLPEDRGSGYTF,TGCGCCAGCAGCTTGCCTGAGGACAGGGGGAGCGGCTACACCTTC
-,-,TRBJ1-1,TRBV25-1,CASSESGVGSEAFF,TGTGCCAGCAGTGAATCGGGGGTTGGATCTGAAGCTTTCTTT
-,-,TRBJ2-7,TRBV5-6,CASSPRAGGEQYF,TGTGCCAGCAGCCCCAGGGCAGGCGGCGAGCAGTACTTC
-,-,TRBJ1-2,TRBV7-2,CASSLRSAPNYGYTF,TGTGCCAGCAGCTTAAGATCGGCCCCTAACTATGGCTACACCTTC
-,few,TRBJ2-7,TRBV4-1,CASSQVQGTYEQYF,TGCGCCAGCAGCCAAGTGCAGGGAACCTACGAGCAGTACTTC
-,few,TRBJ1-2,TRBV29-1,CSVGEGMDYGYTF,TGCAGCGTTGGGGAAGGGATGGACTATGGCTACACCTTC
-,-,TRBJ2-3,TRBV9,CASTLGRSSTDTQYF,TGTGCCAGCACCCTAGGTCGGAGCAGCACAGATACGCAGTATTTT
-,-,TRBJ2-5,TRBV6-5,CASMIRTGETQYF,TGTGCCAGCATGATTAGGACCGGGGAGACCCAGTACTTC
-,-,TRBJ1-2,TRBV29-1,CSVSYGYTF,TGCAGCGTTAGCTATGGCTACACCTTC
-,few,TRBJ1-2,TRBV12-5,CASGVGQNYGYTF,TGTGCTAGTGGTGTCGGACAGAACTATGGCTACACCTTC
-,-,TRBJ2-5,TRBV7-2,CASSLGLPETQYF,TGTGCCAGCAGCTTAGGTCTTCCCGAGACCCAGTACTTC
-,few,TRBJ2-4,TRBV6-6,CASGTPGAKNIQYF,TGTGCCAGCGGGACTCCGGGTGCCAAAAACATTCAGTACTTC
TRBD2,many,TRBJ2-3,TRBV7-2,CASSPLTSGGTDTQYF,TGTGCCAGCAGCCCTTTGACTAGCGGGGGGACAGATACGCAGTATTTT
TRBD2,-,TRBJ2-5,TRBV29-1,CSGGGLKETQYF,TGCAGCGGCGGGGGGCTGAAAGAGACCCAGTACTTC
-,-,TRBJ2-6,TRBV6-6,CATRQVSGANVRTF,TGTGCCACCCGGCAAGTTTCTGGGGCCAACGTCCGGACTTTC
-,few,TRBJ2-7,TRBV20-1,CSARDEGLAGPTYEQYF,TGCAGTGCTAGAGATGAAGGGCTGGCAGGACCTACCTACGAGCAGTACTTC